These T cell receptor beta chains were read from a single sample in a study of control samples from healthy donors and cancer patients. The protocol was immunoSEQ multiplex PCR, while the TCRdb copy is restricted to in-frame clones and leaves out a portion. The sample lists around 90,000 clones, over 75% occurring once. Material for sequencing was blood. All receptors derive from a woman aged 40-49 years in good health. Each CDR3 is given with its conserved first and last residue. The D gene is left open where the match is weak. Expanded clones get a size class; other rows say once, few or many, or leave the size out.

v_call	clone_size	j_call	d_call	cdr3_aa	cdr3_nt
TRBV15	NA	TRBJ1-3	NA	CATSTGRAGNTIYF	TGTGCCACCAGCACAGGGCGCGCTGGAAACACCATATATTTT
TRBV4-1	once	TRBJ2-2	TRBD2	CASSPGRLAGGGTGELFF	TGCGCCAGCAGCCCGGGTCGACTAGCGGGGGGCGGCACCGGGGAGCTGTTTTTT
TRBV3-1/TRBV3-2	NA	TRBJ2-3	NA	CASSQDSVLLADTQYF	TGTGCCAGCAGCCAAGATAGTGTACTATTGGCAGATACGCAGTATTTT
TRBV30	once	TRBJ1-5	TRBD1	CAWSPDRGPQHF	TGTGCCTGGAGCCCGGACAGGGGACCCCAGCATTTT
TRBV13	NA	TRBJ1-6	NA	CASSLRQRNSPLHF	TGTGCCAGCAGCCTACGACAGCGGAATTCACCCCTCCACTTT
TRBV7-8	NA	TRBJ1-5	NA	CASSFLGRLGNQPQHF	TGTGCCAGCAGCTTTCTCGGACGGTTAGGGAATCAGCCCCAGCATTTT
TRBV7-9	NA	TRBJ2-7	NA	CASSPPYEQYF	TGTGCCAGCAGCCCCCCCTACGAGCAGTACTTC
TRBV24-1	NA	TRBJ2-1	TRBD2	CATSDPLGSGGDSYNEQFF	TGTGCCACCAGTGATCCCCTCGGTAGCGGGGGGGACTCCTACAATGAGCAGTTCTTC
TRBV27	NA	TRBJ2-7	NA	CASSFTGQPPREQYF	TGTGCCAGCAGTTTTACGGGTCAGCCTCCGCGCGAGCAGTACTTC
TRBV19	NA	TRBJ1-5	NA	CASSADSSNQPQHF	TGTGCCAGTAGTGCGGACAGCAGCAATCAGCCCCAGCATTTT
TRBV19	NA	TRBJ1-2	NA	CASSIGGGYGYTF	TGTGCCAGTAGTATAGGGGGAGGCTATGGCTACACCTTC
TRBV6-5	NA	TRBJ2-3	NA	CASSYGGRGTDTQYF	TGTGCCAGCAGTTACGGGGGACGGGGCACAGATACGCAGTATTTT
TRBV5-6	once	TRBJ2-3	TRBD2	CASSLPGAGGTDTQYF	TGTGCCAGCAGCTTACCTGGAGCGGGGGGCACAGATACGCAGTATTTT
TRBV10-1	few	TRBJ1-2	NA	CASSSGSYGYTF	TGCGCCAGCAGTTCAGGGAGCTATGGCTACACCTTC
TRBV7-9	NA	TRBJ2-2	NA	CASSDGTENTGELFF	TGTGCCAGCAGCGATGGGACGGAGAACACCGGGGAGCTGTTTTTT
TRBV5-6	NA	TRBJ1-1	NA	CASSRGMDGGTEAFF	TGTGCCAGCAGCAGGGGGATGGACGGCGGCACTGAAGCTTTCTTT
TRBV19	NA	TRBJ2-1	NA	CASTLAGYSNEQFF	TGTGCCAGTACCTTAGCTGGGTACAGCAATGAGCAGTTCTTC
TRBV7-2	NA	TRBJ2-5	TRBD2	CASSPRGGRVVGTQYF	TGTGCCAGCAGCCCGCGGGGGGGCAGGGTGGTTGGGACCCAGTACTTC
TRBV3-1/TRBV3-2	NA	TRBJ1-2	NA	CASSPSYGYTF	TGTGCCAGCAGCCCTTCTTATGGCTACACCTTC
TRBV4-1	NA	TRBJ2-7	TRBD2	CASSHLLARPGTSGGKTYEQYF	TGCGCCAGCAGCCACCTCCTCGCCCGGCCGGGGACTAGCGGGGGGAAAACCTACGAGCAGTACTTC
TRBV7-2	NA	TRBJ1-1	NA	CASSEDRYEAFF	TGTGCCAGCAGCGAAGACAGGTATGAAGCTTTCTTT
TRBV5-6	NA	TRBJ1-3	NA	CASSLGGDWRSGNTIYF	TGTGCCAGCAGCTTGGGAGGGGACTGGCGTTCTGGAAACACCATATATTTT
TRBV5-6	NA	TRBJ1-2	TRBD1	CASSHDLTGNYGYTF	TGTGCCAGCAGCCACGATCTGACAGGGAACTATGGCTACACCTTC
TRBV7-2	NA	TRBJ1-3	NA	CASSLDVGSSGNTIYF	TGTGCCAGCAGCTTAGATGTGGGGAGCTCTGGAAACACCATATATTTT
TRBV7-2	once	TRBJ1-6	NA	CASRYRQRDNSPLHF	TGTGCCAGCAGGTATAGACAGAGGGATAATTCACCCCTCCACTTT
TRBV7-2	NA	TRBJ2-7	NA	CASSFGQTHEQYF	TGTGCCAGCAGCTTTGGCCAAACCCACGAGCAGTACTTC
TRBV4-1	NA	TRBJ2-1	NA	CASSQDVRPTYNEQFF	TGCGCCAGCAGCCAAGATGTTCGGCCCACCTACAATGAGCAGTTCTTC
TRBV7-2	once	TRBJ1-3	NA	CASSLTYRAGNTIYF	TGTGCCAGCAGCTTAACTTACAGGGCGGGAAACACCATATATTTT
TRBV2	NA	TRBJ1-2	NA	CASSSQGYGYTF	TGTGCCAGCAGCTCACAGGGCTATGGCTACACCTTC
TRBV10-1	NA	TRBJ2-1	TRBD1	CASTSDRANEQFF	TGCGCCAGCACTTCGGACAGGGCGAATGAGCAGTTCTTC
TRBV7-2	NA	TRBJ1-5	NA	CASSLASENQPQHF	TGTGCCAGCAGCTTAGCGTCCGAAAATCAGCCCCAGCATTTT
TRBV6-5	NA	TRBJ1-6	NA	CASSSLNSPLHF	TGTGCCAGCAGTTCCCTTAATTCACCCCTCCACTTT
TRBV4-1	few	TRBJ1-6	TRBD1	CASSQDGQGARSPLHF	TGCGCCAGCAGCCAAGATGGACAGGGGGCAAGATCACCCCTCCACTTT
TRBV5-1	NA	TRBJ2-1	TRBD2	CASTSLAGGPNEQFF	TGCGCCAGCACCTCACTAGCGGGGGGGCCAAATGAGCAGTTCTTC
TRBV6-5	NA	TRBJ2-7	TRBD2	CASRLGLASYEQYF	TGTGCCAGCAGACTGGGACTAGCTTCCTACGAGCAGTACTTC
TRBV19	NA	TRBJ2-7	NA	CASSIQGRNEQYF	TGTGCCAGTAGTATCCAGGGGAGAAACGAGCAGTACTTC
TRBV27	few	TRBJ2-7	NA	CASHSQGAYEQYF	TGTGCCAGTCATTCGCAGGGAGCCTACGAGCAGTACTTC
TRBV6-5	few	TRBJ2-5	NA	CASSYSTQKPGETQYF	TGTGCCAGCAGTTACTCCACCCAGAAACCCGGAGAGACCCAGTACTTC
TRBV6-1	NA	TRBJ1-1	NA	CASSEIMNTEAFF	TGTGCCAGCAGTGAGATCATGAACACTGAAGCTTTCTTT
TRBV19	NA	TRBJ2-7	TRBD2	CASSLGLAGGEQYF	TGTGCCAGTAGTCTTGGACTAGCGGGGGGCGAGCAGTACTTC
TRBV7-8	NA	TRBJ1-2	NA	CASSASGTDYGYTF	TGTGCCAGCAGCGCGTCCGGGACGGACTATGGCTACACCTTC
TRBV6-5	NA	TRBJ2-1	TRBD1	CATLDGGQGNNEQFF	TGTGCCACCCTAGACGGGGGACAGGGGAACAATGAGCAGTTCTTC
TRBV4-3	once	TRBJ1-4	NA	CASSQERAGFGEKLFF	TGCGCCAGCAGCCAAGAGCGGGCAGGATTTGGCGAAAAACTGTTTTTT
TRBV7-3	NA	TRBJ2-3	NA	CASSLISGHDTQYF	TGTGCCAGCAGCTTAATTTCGGGACATGATACGCAGTATTTT
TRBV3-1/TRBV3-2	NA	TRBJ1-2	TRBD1	CASSRTGQGNYGYTF	TGTGCCAGCAGCCGAACGGGACAGGGCAACTATGGCTACACCTTC
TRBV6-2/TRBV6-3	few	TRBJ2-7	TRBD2	CASSYGTSGYEQYF	TGTGCCAGCAGTTATGGGACTAGCGGCTACGAGCAGTACTTC
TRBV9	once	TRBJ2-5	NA	CASSVGGGSETQYF	TGTGCCAGCAGCGTAGGGGGCGGCTCCGAGACCCAGTACTTC
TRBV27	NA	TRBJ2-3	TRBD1	CASSRLQGRGTDTQYF	TGTGCCAGCAGTCGATTACAGGGGCGCGGTACAGATACGCAGTATTTT